This TCR beta chain is drawn from a study of cytomegalovirus exposure and HLA in healthy donors. PCR amplification relied on 60 Vbeta primers (plus 13 Jbeta primers). Assay used: immunoSEQ multiplex PCR; TCRdb lists only in-frame clones, some missing. The table has about 190,000 clones, roughly 80% seen once. This clonotype was sampled from a woman under 30 in good health and CMV-seronegative. Material for sequencing was PBMCs.

The CDR3 loop is CASSFRDSSYEQYF. Here the CDR3 DNA reads TGTGCCAGCAGCTTCCGGGACAGTTCCTACGAGCAGTACTTC. The rearrangement joins TRBV12-1 to TRBJ2-7; the DNA was not used to check the table's D call, TRBD1. TRBV12-1 is flagged as a pseudogene. The CDR3 runs 14 residues.